The present TCR beta chain was sequenced within a study of metastatic and nonmetastatic thyroid tumors. Using MiXCR, TCRdb reanalyzed the PCR reads. This sample has about 93,000 clones; roughly 13% occur once, and the top ten carry 11%. Thyroid surgery took place with no prior treatment in any patient. The V and J ends lost 5 bases and 4 bases respectively, with 14 bases between them. CDR3 length: 14 amino acids. Germline V gene sequence: CDR1 SEHNR, CDR2 FQNEAQ (reference sequence). This clone appeared many times. This chain uses TRBV7-9 with TRBJ1-2; D ambiguous. This clonotype was sampled from a female donor with papillary thyroid cancer or a benign thyroid nodule (not recorded which). Some clones in this sample may be carry-over from other donors' samples. The sequenced sample was blood. The CDR3, as DNA: TGTGCCAGCAGCCCCAGGATTGGGTCCTATGGCTACACCTTC. This codes for CASSPRIGSYGYTF.